The 20 T cell receptor beta chains below all came from one sample that was sequenced in a study of PD-L1 blockade in urothelial cancer. This table comes from immunoSEQ multiplex PCR, and its TCRdb copy is limited to in-frame clones, with some not included. The repertoire holds 65,000 to 90,000 clones, roughly 84% seen once, with over 8.5% in the top ten. The time point denotes: pretreatment peripheral blood. The starting material was PBMCs, obtained around atezolizumab (anti-PD-L1) treatment. Receptor source: a woman in her 70s with urothelial cancer.

The genes are TRBV9 and TRBJ2-5, with D hard to call. Germline CDR1 and CDR2: SGDLS and YYNGEE. V was shortened by 7 bases and J by 6 bases, with 19 bases between the two germline ends. The CDR3 consists of 14 residues. Here the CDR3 reads CASGPGPSEKTQYF. For the CDR3, the DNA is TGTGCCAGCGGTCCTGGCCCCTCGGAGAAGACCCAGTACTTC.

The rearrangement links TRBV6-6 to TRBJ1-4, with 7 bases lining up with TRBD1. Germline CDR1 and CDR2: MNHNY and SVGAGI (reference sequence). V gave up 5 bases and J gave up 3 bases; unmatched junction bases: 9. The CDR3 totals 16 residues. CDR3 residues: CASSPQGLGANEKLFF. The CDR3 DNA sequence: TGTGCCAGCAGTCCACAGGGGTTAGGAGCTAATGAAAAACTGTTTTTT.

This sequence joins TRBV7-2 and TRBJ1-1; the D gene is possibly TRBD1 (5 bases). Deletions cut 1 base from V and 4 bases from J, with 13 bases between. The germline CDR1 and CDR2 sequences are SGHTA and FQGNSA. The CDR3 totals 15 residues. CDR3 protein: CASSLDPGLFTEAFF. As DNA, the CDR3 is TGTGCCAGCAGCTTAGATCCAGGGCTTTTCACTGAAGCTTTCTTT.

This rearrangement joins TRBV10-3 to TRBJ2-3, with D uncertain. This CDR3 is 14 amino acids long. Germline CDR1 reads ENHRY; CDR2 reads SYGVKD. V shed 0 bases and J shed 1 base, with 5 bases lying between them. In DNA form, the CDR3 reads TGTGCCATCAGTGAGTCGAGTGGCACAGATACGCAGTATTTT. Amino acid sequence: CAISESSGTDTQYF.

The chain carries TRBV30 and TRBJ1-5, with TRBD1 matching 9 bases. This CDR3 has 16 residues. The junction had 5 bases not matched to a gene; V was cut back by 2 bases and J by 0 bases. Germline CDR1 reads GTSNPN; CDR2 reads SVGIG (reference sequence). CDR3 amino acids: CAWSLGQGDSNQPQHF. The CDR3 DNA is TGTGCCTGGAGTCTGGGACAGGGCGATAGCAATCAGCCCCAGCATTTT. The whole variable domain, remainder taken from reference TRBV30 and TRBJ1-5, is SQTIHQWPATLVQPVGSPLSLECTVEGTSNPNLYWYRQAAGRGLQLLFYSVGIGQISSEVPQNLSASRPQDRQFILSSKKLLLSDSGFYLCAWSLGQGDSNQPQHFGDGTRLSIL.

The chain is built from TRBV2 and TRBJ1-1, with a possible D match to TRBD1 (5 bases). V was trimmed by 6 bases and J by 5 bases, leaving 10 bases between them. This CDR3 spans 12 amino acids. In germline, CDR1 is SNHLY, CDR2 FYNNEI. Written as DNA, the CDR3 is TGTGCCAGCAGACCCAGGGTTACTGAAGCTTTCTTT. Translating gives CASRPRVTEAFF.

V usage is TRBV5-1 and J usage is TRBJ1-1; D perhaps matches TRBD1 (6 bases). CDR1 is SGHRS, CDR2 YFSETQ, per germline. CDR3 size: 13 residues. V lost 2 bases to trimming and J lost 6 bases, with 11 bases between them. CDR3 DNA: TGCGCCAGCAGCTTCGCAGGGGATTCTGAAGCTTTCTTT. Translation gives CASSFAGDSEAFF.

The genes are TRBV30 and TRBJ2-2, with D possibly matching TRBD2 (6 bases). Germline lookup yields CDR1 GTSNPN and CDR2 SVGIG (reference sequence). Trimming left V 0 bases short and J 4 bases short, with 12 bases between. The CDR3 is made up of 15 amino acids. In DNA form, the CDR3 reads TGTGCCTGGAGTGTTGGGCAGGGACTCACCGGGGAGCTGTTTTTT. It yields the protein CAWSVGQGLTGELFF.

The CDR3 loop reads CATQNLRDTGFHTEAFF. As DNA, the CDR3 is TGCGCCACACAAAACTTACGGGACACCGGCTTTCACACTGAAGCTTTCTTT. The V gene is TRBV10-2, the J gene TRBJ1-1; D may be TRBD1 (6 bases). V gave up 10 bases and J gave up 3 bases, with 27 bases separating them. The CDR3 runs 17 residues. The V gene's germline CDR1 is WSHSY and CDR2 SAAADI.

The chain uses TRBV27 and TRBJ1-2; 7 nucleotides align to TRBD1. The V gene end was trimmed by 1 base and the J gene end by 4 bases; junction bases not matched to a gene: 6. The CDR3 totals 15 residues. Germline-derived CDR1 and CDR2 are MNHEY and SMNVEV (reference sequence). CDR3 amino acids: CASSLWAGGSYGYTF. In DNA, the CDR3 is TGTGCCAGCAGTTTATGGGCAGGGGGATCCTATGGCTACACCTTC.

V is TRBV28 and J is TRBJ2-1; TRBD2 matches at 8 bases. Germline assignment: CDR1 MDHEN and CDR2 SYDVKM. V was clipped by 6 bases and J by 10 bases; unmatched bases: 11. The CDR3 spans 14 residues. The CDR3 sequence is CASRRGGEGREQFF. CDR3 coding DNA: TGTGCCAGCAGACGGGGGGGTGAGGGGCGCGAGCAGTTCTTC. The full variable domain, completed using reference TRBV28 and TRBJ2-1, is DVKVTQSSRYLVKRTGEKVFLECVQDMDHENMFWYRQDPGLGLRLIYFSYDVKMKEKGDIPEGYSVSREKKERFSLILESASTNQTSMYLCASRRGGEGREQFFGPGTRLTVL.

The genes are TRBV5-1 and TRBJ1-2, with 9 nucleotides matching TRBD1. Germline-derived CDR1 and CDR2 are SGHRS and YFSETQ. The V and J ends lost 3 bases and 7 bases, in that order; junction bases with no gene match: 13. This CDR3 region has 16 residues. The CDR3, as DNA: TGCGCCAGCAGCTCCGGACAGGGGCCGGCCCAGGGTGGCTACACCTTC. It specifies CASSSGQGPAQGGYTF.

The J gene is TRBJ2-5, the V gene TRBV5-4; TRBD2 aligns across 9 bases. Germline V gene sequence: CDR1 SGHNT, CDR2 YYREEE (reference sequence). The CDR3 contains 15 residues. J lost 8 bases, V lost 0 bases, and 8 bases had no gene match. The CDR3 coding sequence is TGTGCCAGCAGCTTGGCCGCGGGGGGGGCATTTACCCAGTACTTC. It yields the protein CASSLAAGGAFTQYF.

The chain employs TRBV27 and TRBJ2-5, with 9 bases that match TRBD2. The ends lost 6 bases at V and 2 bases at J; junction bases unmatched: 10. In germline, CDR1 is MNHEY, CDR2 SMNVEV (reference sequence). The CDR3 is 16 residues long. CDR3 nucleotide sequence: TGTGCCAGCAGCTTCTATAGCGGGAGTTTACAAGAGACCCAGTACTTC. It translates to CASSFYSGSLQETQYF.

This chain joins TRBV5-4 and TRBJ2-7; 11 nucleotides line up with TRBD1. CDR1 is SGHNT and CDR2 is YYREEE in the germline V gene (reference sequence). J lost 2 bases, V lost 3 bases, and 7 bases had no gene match. CDR3 length: 16 amino acids. The DNA for the CDR3 is TGTGCCAGCAGCTCCGGGGGGACAGGGGGTACCTACGAGCAGTACTTC. Amino acids: CASSSGGTGGTYEQYF.

This chain connects TRBV30 to TRBJ1-6; D is undetermined. The CDR3 has 13 residues. Germline CDR1 is GTSNPN and CDR2 is SVGIG (reference sequence). The germline V and J ends were trimmed by 3 bases and 7 bases, with 10 bases remaining between them. This CDR3 is CAWRNRENSPLHF. The CDR3 DNA is TGTGCCTGGAGAAATAGAGAGAATTCACCCCTCCACTTT. Variable domain in full (rest from reference TRBV30 and TRBJ1-6): SQTIHQWPATLVQPVGSPLSLECTVEGTSNPNLYWYRQAAGRGLQLLFYSVGIGQISSEVPQNLSASRPQDRQFILSSKKLLLSDSGFYLCAWRNRENSPLHFGNGTRLTVT.

V and J are TRBV6-5 and TRBJ2-4, with 8 nucleotides matching TRBD2. The CDR3 extends over 15 amino acids. Germline V CDR1 and CDR2: MNHEY, SVGAGI. Unmatched junction bases numbered 4, after V lost 6 bases and J lost 0 bases. The CDR3 DNA is TGTGCCAGCAGCAGGGGACTAGGAGCCAAAAACATTCAGTACTTC. Its protein product is CASSRGLGAKNIQYF.

Only one count was recorded for this clone. The chain uses TRBV29-1 and TRBJ2-3, with 14 bases lining up with TRBD2. The CDR3 has 19 residues. Germline values: CDR1 SQVTM, CDR2 ANQGSEA. J lost 0 bases, V lost 6 bases, and 14 bases had no gene match. CDR3 in DNA: TGCAGCGTACCGCGCTCCGGGACTAGCGGGAGTTTTAGCACAGATACGCAGTATTTT. It translates to CSVPRSGTSGSFSTDTQYF.

This chain links TRBV4-1 with TRBJ1-4; D may be TRBD1 (6 bases). This CDR3 spans 14 amino acids. Germline V gene data show CDR1 as MGHRA and CDR2 as YSYEKL. Trimming stripped 1 base from V and 5 bases from J, with 8 bases between. The CDR3 nucleotides read TGCGCCAGCAGCCAAGGGCAGGGGAATGAAAAACTGTTTTTT. Translating gives CASSQGQGNEKLFF.

The V and J genes are TRBV5-6 and TRBJ2-1; D not certain. V shed 1 base and J shed 1 base, with 9 bases lying between them. Germline-derived CDR1 and CDR2 are SGHDT and YYEEEE. The CDR3 is 15 residues long. The CDR3 nucleotides read TGTGCCAGCAGCTTGTTGAGCCAATCCTACAATGAGCAGTTCTTC. This gives the protein CASSLLSQSYNEQFF.